One and the same sample provided the 17 T cell receptor beta chains below, sequenced in a study of cytomegalovirus exposure and HLA in healthy donors. The PCR employed 60 Vbeta primers together with 13 Jbeta primers. Using immunoSEQ multiplex PCR, the repertoire was profiled, and TCRdb retains in-frame clones only, with some absent. The table includes some 130,000 clones, about four fifths detected once. The sequenced sample was PBMCs. These receptors originate from a female donor in good health and CMV-seronegative.

The chain links TRBV12-5 to TRBJ2-7; 8 bases map to TRBD1. CDR3 length equals 16 residues. Germline V gene data show CDR1 as LGHNT and CDR2 as FRNRAP. The V segment lost 6 bases and the J segment 7 bases; nucleotides outside the gene matches: 17. The CDR3 loop reads CASGPAAGQGAGEQYF. In DNA, the CDR3 is TGTGCTAGTGGCCCAGCCGCGGGGCAGGGGGCGGGAGAGCAGTACTTC.

This clone was detected a few times. This chain connects TRBV28 to TRBJ2-1, with 11 bases lining up with TRBD2. In germline, CDR1 is MDHEN, CDR2 SYDVKM. The CDR3 spans 17 residues. After removal of 3 bases from V and 6 bases from J, the junction contained 10 bases not matched to a gene. CDR3 loop: CASSFPFVSGGANEQFF. Here the CDR3 DNA reads TGTGCCAGCAGTTTTCCCTTTGTTAGCGGGGGGGCCAATGAGCAGTTCTTC.

J is TRBJ2-5 and V is TRBV6-1; 11 bases fit TRBD2. The J call could be wrong; TRBJ2-7 is a better fit for the DNA end. The CDR3 loop spans 16 amino acids. Germline V gene lookup returns CDR1 MNHNS and CDR2 SASEGT. The CDR3 region is CASSVRVAGGPYEQYF. The CDR3 bases are TGTGCCAGCAGTGTAAGGGTAGCGGGGGGGCCCTACGAGCAGTACTTC.

The chain links TRBV5-1 to TRBJ2-2, with 7 bases identical to TRBD2. CDR3 length: 16 amino acids. In germline, CDR1 is SGHRS, CDR2 YFSETQ. Losses at the gene ends were 5 bases for V and 0 bases for J; bases not matched to a gene: 7. CDR3 sequence (DNA): TGCGCCAGCAGGGAGGCGGGGGACCCGAACACCGGGGAGCTGTTTTTT. This gives the protein CASREAGDPNTGELFF.

This chain uses TRBV7-2 with TRBJ2-7; 10 bases are a match to TRBD1. CDR3 length equals 15 residues. V was pared by 4 bases and J by 4 bases, with 7 bases of the junction left unmatched. The germline CDR1 and CDR2 sequences are SGHTA and FQGNSA. The CDR3 loop reads CASSSQTGGAYEQYF. In DNA form, the CDR3 reads TGTGCCAGCAGCTCCCAGACAGGGGGCGCTTACGAGCAGTACTTC.

The V call is TRBV14, the J call TRBJ1-2; 7 nucleotides align to TRBD1. The V and J ends lost 3 bases and 5 bases, in that order; junction bases with no gene match: 6. CDR3 length equals 14 residues. CDR1 and CDR2 from the germline V gene are SGHDN and FVKESK. The CDR3 sequence: CASSHRQGVYGYTF. CDR3 in DNA: TGTGCCAGCAGCCATCGGCAGGGGGTTTATGGCTACACCTTC.

The chain recombines TRBV29-1 with TRBJ2-3; 7 nucleotides match TRBD2. This CDR3 has 13 residues. Trimming removed 3 bases from V and 2 bases from J; junction bases left unmatched: 2. Germline lookup yields CDR1 SQVTM and CDR2 ANQGSEA. CDR3 nucleotides: TGCAGCGTTGATGGGGGGGACACAGATACGCAGTATTTT. This encodes CSVDGGDTDTQYF.

The CDR3 coding sequence is TGCGCCAGCAGCTCCCAGATCACTAGCGGCTCCTACAATGAGCAGTTCTTC. It is translated as CASSSQITSGSYNEQFF. V gene TRBV5-1 combines with J gene TRBJ2-1, with 8 nucleotides matching TRBD2. The V and J ends lost 3 bases and 0 bases, in that order; junction bases with no gene match: 8. The CDR3 is 17 residues long. CDR1 and CDR2 from the germline V gene are SGHRS and YFSETQ.

This chain's CDR3 is CASGEAGWDTQYF. The CDR3, as DNA: TGTGCTAGTGGCGAGGCGGGGTGGGATACGCAGTATTTT. The rearrangement uses TRBV12-5 and TRBJ2-3; maybe TRBD2 (6 bases). Germline-derived CDR1 and CDR2 are LGHNT and FRNRAP. The V gene lost 6 bases and the J gene lost 6 bases, with 13 bases spanning the gap. The CDR3 extends over 13 amino acids.

The chain joins TRBV4-1 to TRBJ2-1; D is possibly TRBD2 (5 bases). The CDR3 runs 14 residues. The germline gives CDR1 MGHRA, CDR2 YSYEKL. The V end lost 7 bases, the J end lost 10 bases, and 20 bases lay between the germline ends. DNA of the CDR3: TGCGCCAGCACCCACCCGCTCTTTAGCGAAGAGCAGTTCTTC. Residues: CASTHPLFSEEQFF.

This chain connects TRBV10-3 to TRBJ1-4, with D possibly being TRBD1 (5 bases). V was shortened by 3 bases and J by 2 bases, with 10 bases between the two germline ends. Germline V gene data show CDR1 as ENHRY and CDR2 as SYGVKD. The CDR3 is made up of 15 amino acids. The CDR3 is CAISDAQGTNEKLFF. The DNA of the CDR3 is TGTGCCATCAGTGACGCGCAGGGTACTAATGAAAAACTGTTTTTT.

This chain joins TRBV6-1 and TRBJ1-5; D is perhaps TRBD1 (5 bases). This CDR3 spans 13 amino acids. Germline-derived CDR1 and CDR2 are MNHNS and SASEGT. V lost 8 bases, J lost 3 bases, and 11 bases lay in between. This chain's CDR3 is CASGLGDNQPQHF. In nucleotides, the CDR3 is TGTGCCAGCGGGTTAGGGGACAATCAGCCCCAGCATTTT.

This chain joins TRBV13 and TRBJ2-7; TRBD1 matches 8 bases. The CDR3 sequence is 17 residues long. Germline V gene sequence: CDR1 PRHDT, CDR2 FYEKMQ (reference sequence). The V gene end was trimmed by 0 bases and the J gene end by 3 bases; junction bases not matched to a gene: 10. CDR3 nucleotides: TGTGCCAGCAGCTTAGGCCTTAGGACAGGGAGGAACTACGAGCAGTACTTC. This encodes CASSLGLRTGRNYEQYF.

The chain employs TRBV2 and TRBJ2-7, with 8 bases identical to TRBD1. Germline values: CDR1 SNHLY, CDR2 FYNNEI. This CDR3 is built from 18 residues. Trimming at V came to 3 bases and at J to 2 bases, leaving 15 bases not matched to a gene. CDR3 sequence (DNA): TGTGCCAGCAGTGATCCCTCCGACAGGGGTCCGAGGACCTACGAGCAGTACTTC. This translates into CASSDPSDRGPRTYEQYF.

DNA for the CDR3: TGTGCCAGCAGCTTAGAAGCGGCGAAATGGTACGAGCAGTACTTC. Translation: CASSLEAAKWYEQYF. This sequence joins TRBV7-2 and TRBJ2-7, with D possibly matching TRBD2 (5 bases). V was shortened by 1 base and J by 4 bases, with 14 bases between the two germline ends. CDR1 and CDR2 from the germline V gene are SGHTA and FQGNSA. The CDR3 length is 15 residues. Using reference TRBV7-2 and TRBJ2-7 for the parts outside the CDR3, the full variable domain is GAGVSQSPSNKVTEKGKDVELRCDPISGHTALYWYRQSLGQGLEFLIYFQGNSAPDKSGLPSDRFSAERTGGSVSTLTIQRTQQEDSAVYLCASSLEAAKWYEQYFGPGTRLTVT.

The rearrangement links TRBV6-5 to TRBJ2-7, with 10 bases aligning to TRBD1. This CDR3 has 15 residues. V lost 6 bases and J lost 4; bases outside the gene matches: 9. Germline V gene sequence: CDR1 MNHEY, CDR2 SVGAGI. DNA for the CDR3: TGTGCCAGCAGGGTTGCCGGGACAGGGGTTTACGAGCAGTACTTC. This codes for CASRVAGTGVYEQYF.

This chain connects TRBV5-4 to TRBJ2-5; TRBD1 might be the D (6 bases). V lost 4 bases and J lost 2, with 15 bases in between. This CDR3 has 15 residues. CDR1 and CDR2 from the germline V gene are SGHNT and YYREEE (reference sequence). Here the CDR3 reads CASSSKSGTQETQYF. The CDR3 region has the DNA TGTGCCAGCAGCAGTAAGTCCGGGACACAAGAGACCCAGTACTTC.